A selection of T cell receptor beta chains follows, all from one sample in a study of spatial heterogeneity in lung cancer. TCRdb re-called the 5' RACE reads with MiXCR, one entry per CDR3 protein. The repertoire includes tens of thousands of distinct CDR3 sequences, about 7% of them detected once, and approximately 29% sits in the top ten. Here the sequenced sample was PBMCs, taken at surgery. The receptors originated from a female donor with early-stage non-small cell lung cancer. Each CDR3 is given with its conserved first and last residue. Each record gives: clone size, J gene, V gene, CDR3 length, D gene, CDR3 DNA, CDR3 protein. A D gene is named only where the DNA matches it firmly. Size values are once, few and many counts, or a class for expanded clones, and some rows have none.

few TRBJ1-1 TRBV10-3 14 NA TGTGCCATCAGTGAGGCCCTAATGGGCACTGAAGCTTTCTTT CAISEALMGTEAFF
few TRBJ2-1 TRBV29-1 13 TRBD1 TGCAGCGCCGGACAGGGGGCAAGGAATGAGCAGTTCTTC CSAGQGARNEQFF
many TRBJ2-5 TRBV11-2 14 NA TGTGCCAGCAGCCAAGGGGGGGCCCGAGAGACCCAGTACTTC CASSQGGARETQYF
few TRBJ1-3 TRBV2 19 NA TGTGCCAGCAGTGAAGCATGGGCAGGGGCCCTTTACTCTGGAAACACCATATATTTT CASSEAWAGALYSGNTIYF
many TRBJ2-3 TRBV2 14 NA TGTGCCAGCAGTGAAGCTAAAGCAGGCGATACGCAGTATTTT CASSEAKAGDTQYF
many TRBJ1-5 TRBV7-8 17 NA TGTGCCAGCAGCTTAGGCGTTCTGGGCTGGAGCAATCAGCCCCAGCATTTT CASSLGVLGWSNQPQHF
few TRBJ2-5 TRBV5-1 16 NA TGCGCCAGCAGCCCTGGCCGGGGGGCCATAGAAGAGACCCAGTACTTC CASSPGRGAIEETQYF
NA TRBJ2-5 TRBV3-1 13 NA TGTGCCAGCAGCCTAAGAGGGGACGAGACCCAGTACTTC CASSLRGDETQYF
many TRBJ2-1 TRBV28 14 NA TGTGCCAGCAGAGAATCGGGACTCCCCCATGAGCAGTTCTTC CASRESGLPHEQFF
few TRBJ1-4 TRBV20-1 13 NA TGCAGTGCGGAACTGGGGGCTGATGAAAAACTGTTTTTT CSAELGADEKLFF
NA TRBJ2-4 TRBV20-1 15 TRBD2 TGCAGTGGATCGACTAGCGGGACCCTAGGTAACATTCAGTACTTC CSGSTSGTLGNIQYF
NA TRBJ1-4 TRBV12-3/TRBV12-4 15 TRBD1 TGTGCCAGCAGACCCGGGACAGGGCAAAATGAAAAACTGTTTTTT CASRPGTGQNEKLFF
few TRBJ1-4 TRBV5-1 14 TRBD1 TGCGCCAGCAGCTTGTTGACAGGGGGTGAAAAACTGTTTTTT CASSLLTGGEKLFF
many TRBJ2-1 TRBV12-3/TRBV12-4 15 TRBD2 TGTGCCAGCAGTTTACTAGCGGGAGGGTACAATGAGCAGTTCTTC CASSLLAGGYNEQFF
many TRBJ2-1 TRBV12-3/TRBV12-4 17 NA TGTGCCAGCAGTCCCACTTTGGGCCAGGGGTTCTACAATGAGCAGTTCTTC CASSPTLGQGFYNEQFF
NA TRBJ1-1 TRBV2 16 TRBD1 TGTGCCAGCAGTATGACCGGGACAGGGCTGAACACTGAAGCTTTCTTT CASSMTGTGLNTEAFF
many TRBJ2-1 TRBV12-3/TRBV12-4 11 NA TGTGCCAGCAGTTTGGTTCTTGAGCAGTTCTTC CASSLVLEQFF
NA TRBJ2-7 TRBV27 13 TRBD1 TGTGCCAGCAGGGGACAGGGGGCGGTGGAGCAGTACTTC CASRGQGAVEQYF
few TRBJ1-4 TRBV19 16 NA TGTGCCAGTAGTATAGGCTTCCGGGGCCTTAATGAAAAACTGTTTTTT CASSIGFRGLNEKLFF
few TRBJ2-7 TRBV11-2 14 TRBD1 TGTGCCAGCAGCTTAAAGGACAGGGGCCACGAGCAGTACTTC CASSLKDRGHEQYF
few TRBJ1-4 TRBV25-1 14 NA TGTGCCAGCAGTGCCACTACCGGGGGGGAAAAACTGTTTTTT CASSATTGGEKLFF
many TRBJ2-3 TRBV4-3 18 NA TGCGCCAGCAGCCCTACTCCTGATGGGGGAGGCTACACAGATACGCAGTATTTT CASSPTPDGGGYTDTQYF
many TRBJ2-3 TRBV5-1 16 TRBD2 TGCGCCAGCAGCACGTCGACTAGCGGGGTCACAGATACGCAGTATTTT CASSTSTSGVTDTQYF
NA TRBJ2-2 TRBV2 14 NA TGTGCCAGCAGTGAAGTACGGAACACCGGGGAGCTGTTTTTT CASSEVRNTGELFF
NA TRBJ2-3 TRBV27 16 TRBD2 TGTGCCAGCAGGAGACTAGCGGGGGGGCCGACAGATACGCAGTATTTT CASRRLAGGPTDTQYF
many TRBJ2-3 TRBV18 15 NA TGTGCCAGCTCCCCCTCAAGCCAAGGGGCGTATACGCAGTATTTT CASSPSSQGAYTQYF
NA TRBJ2-7 TRBV20-1 13 NA TGCAGTGCCGCGAGTCAGGGATCCTACCAGCAGTACTTC CSAASQGSYQQYF
many TRBJ2-3 TRBV6-5 15 TRBD1 TGTGCCAGCAGTAAGGACAGGGGAGGCACAGATACGCAGTATTTT CASSKDRGGTDTQYF
many TRBJ1-5 TRBV20-1 12 NA TGCAGTGCTTATACTTCCGGTTTGCCCCAGCATTTT CSAYTSGLPQHF
NA TRBJ2-2 TRBV7-9 12 NA TGTGCCAGCAGCTTGGAGGGGGTTGGACTGGTTTTT CASSLEGVGLVF
many TRBJ2-7 TRBV30 14 NA TGTGCCTGGAGTGTAACCCCCGAGACCTACGAGCAGTACTTC CAWSVTPETYEQYF
few TRBJ2-4 TRBV3-1 13 NA TGTGCCAGCAGCACAGGACTGGATTACTATCAGTACTTC CASSTGLDYYQYF
few TRBJ2-3 TRBV4-1 15 TRBD2 TGCGCCAGCAGCCGGGGACTAGCGGACACAGATACGCAGTATTTT CASSRGLADTDTQYF
many TRBJ1-1 TRBV20-1 13 TRBD1 TGCAGTGCTAGACAGGGGGTTTTCACTGAAGCTTTCTTT CSARQGVFTEAFF
many TRBJ2-7 TRBV25-1 16 NA TGTGCCAGCAGTGAAGCGGGCAGGCATAGCTCCTACGAGCAGTACTTC CASSEAGRHSSYEQYF
NA TRBJ2-5 TRBV25-1 15 NA TGTGCCAGCAGTGCCCGAACAGGGACGCAAGAGACCCAGTACTTC CASSARTGTQETQYF
medium-sized TRBJ1-2 TRBV12-3/TRBV12-4 14 NA TGTGCCAGCAGTTTCGAGGGCCTAAACGGTGGCTACACCTTC CASSFEGLNGGYTF
many TRBJ2-1 TRBV9 14 TRBD2 TGTGCCAGCAGCTTGACTAGCGACTACAATGAGCAGTTCTTC CASSLTSDYNEQFF
many TRBJ1-2 TRBV5-4 17 NA TGTGCCAGCAGCTTGGGAGGCGGGCAGACCCAGTACTCTGGCTACACCTTC CASSLGGGQTQYSGYTF
many TRBJ1-2 TRBV28 12 NA TGTGCCAGCACCCGGACAAGCTATGGCTACACCTTC CASTRTSYGYTF
many TRBJ1-1 TRBV3-1 16 NA TGTGCCAGCAGCCAACTACCGGGCCTGGGAGTAACTGAAGCTTTCTTT CASSQLPGLGVTEAFF
many TRBJ2-5 TRBV4-1 15 TRBD2 TGCGCCAGCAGACGTAGCGGGGGGCCCCAAGAGACCCAGTACTTC CASRRSGGPQETQYF
many TRBJ2-1 TRBV5-4 16 TRBD1 TGTGCCAGCATCATTGGAGGACAGGGGGCGCCCGGTGAGCAGTTCTTC CASIIGGQGAPGEQFF
few TRBJ2-1 TRBV1 22 NA TGCACCAGCAGCCATTACGATCACCCTAGCGGGAGGACCGTGTGGACCTACAATGAGCAGTTCTTC CTSSHYDHPSGRTVWTYNEQFF
many TRBJ1-2 TRBV5-1 14 NA TGCGCCAGCAGCTTGGGGGCTGTGGGGTATGGCTACACCTTC CASSLGAVGYGYTF
many TRBJ1-1 TRBV28 16 NA TGTGCCAGCAGACCCCTTTTAGCGAGGATGAACACTGAAGCTTTCTTT CASRPLLARMNTEAFF
many TRBJ2-1 TRBV18 12 NA TGTGCCAGCTCAGAACCGAACAATGAGCAGTTCTTC CASSEPNNEQFF
many TRBJ2-4 TRBV4-3 15 NA TGCGCCAGCAGCCAGAACCCGAGCGGCAGGGGCATTCAGTACTTC CASSQNPSGRGIQYF
many TRBJ2-3 TRBV20-1 12 NA TGCAGTGCGGGGGGCAGGGCAGATACGCAGTATTTT CSAGGRADTQYF
many TRBJ2-7 TRBV7-9 12 NA TGTGCCAGCAGCTTAGAGACGGACCTGCAGTACTTC CASSLETDLQYF
medium-sized TRBJ1-2 TRBV7-6 14 NA TGTGCCAGCAGCGCCGACAGTTCTAACTATGGCTACACCTTC CASSADSSNYGYTF
few TRBJ2-7 TRBV19 17 NA TGTGCCAGTAGTATCTCCAACTCCAGGATTAGCTCCTACGAGCAGTACTTC CASSISNSRISSYEQYF
few TRBJ1-1 TRBV7-7 13 NA TGTGCTAGCAGCTTATCGGCCAACACTGAAGCTTTCTTT CASSLSANTEAFF
few TRBJ2-1 TRBV7-2 15 TRBD2 TGTGCCAGCAGCAGACTAGCGGTTAGGACGTATGGGCAGTTCTTC CASSRLAVRTYGQFF
many TRBJ2-7 TRBV5-4 14 NA TGTGCCAGCAGCCAAGAGGGATCACCCTACGAGCAGTACTTC CASSQEGSPYEQYF